This TCR beta chain emerged from a study of T cells after yellow fever vaccination. Looking at the study overall: Fractions of low cell number were prepared using SMART-Seq v4 Ultra Low Input.

The CDR3 runs to 15 residues. With 5 bases removed from V and 4 bases from J, the gap between germline ends came to 17 bases. Germline V gene sequence: CDR1 SGHTA, CDR2 FQGTGA. The sample holds many counts of this clonotype. As yet, its antigen is unknown. The 5'RACE template-switching step produced TCR cDNA and added a universal primer site and UMIs. MiXCR, applied by TCRdb to the 5' RACE reads, yields one record per CDR3 protein. Found here are 300,000 or so distinct CDR3 sequences, around 10% of them singletons; the top ten hold 3% to 3.5%. Study-wide results and caveats: Subsequent to the booster, the majority of primary-vaccination clones reappeared (around 96% CD4, more than 70% CD8). Of the clonotypes, a small share occurred in both CD4 and CD8 compartments.

The input for sequencing was CD4+ T cells sorted from PBMCs, taken 5 days after the yellow fever booster vaccination. This chain connects TRBV7-3 to TRBJ2-5, with D tentatively TRBD1 (6 bases). This clonotype was sampled from a man between 18 and 29 years old who received the YFV17D yellow fever vaccine. The CDR3 DNA reads TGTGCCAGCAGCCCGAACAGGGTCCCATCAGAGACCCAGTACTTC. As protein: CASSPNRVPSETQYF.